The T cell receptor (beta chain) under discussion was sequenced for a study of blood T cell repertoires in COVID-19. Background on the study: T cells, B-cell-depleted T cells, or PBMCs supplied cDNA or gDNA.

Assay: immunoSEQ multiplex PCR; the TCRdb copy retains only in-frame clones and omits some. The sample holds 280,000 or so clones, over 75% seen once. The CDR3 length is 18 residues. V was pared by 0 bases and J by 5 bases, with 11 bases of the junction left unmatched. Germline CDR1 and CDR2: LNHNV and YYDKDF (reference sequence). Sequencing was performed on peripheral blood. The J gene is TRBJ1-1, the V gene TRBV15; 11 nucleotides agree with TRBD1. This TCR derives from a woman aged 55-69 years with acute or convalescent COVID-19. The CDR3 DNA follows: TGTGCCACCAGCAGAGAACCGGGACAGGGGGTTGTTTGGACTGAAGCTTTCTTT. Protein: CATSREPGQGVVWTEAFF.